These 31 T cell receptor beta chains came from one sample sequenced in a study of blood T cell repertoires in COVID-19. Profiled with immunoSEQ multiplex PCR; TCRdb holds only in-frame clones, not every one. The repertoire has some 180,000 clones, 88% of them found once; the top ten carry 5% to 6.5%. Sequences were obtained from peripheral blood. Source of these receptors: a man between 35 and 55 years old with active or convalescent COVID-19.

V gene TRBV15 combines with J gene TRBJ2-2, with 13 bases lining up with TRBD2. Trimming at V came to 1 base and at J to 4 bases, leaving 0 bases not matched to a gene. The CDR3 loop spans 16 amino acids. Germline CDR1 LNHNV, CDR2 YYDKDF (reference sequence). The CDR3 region is CATSRGTSGGTGELFF. CDR3 nucleotide sequence: TGTGCCACCAGCAGAGGGACTAGCGGGGGCACCGGGGAGCTGTTTTTT. Using reference TRBV15 and TRBJ2-2 for the parts outside the CDR3, the full variable domain is DAMVIQNPRYQVTQFGKPVTLSCSQTLNHNVMYWYQQKSSQAPKLLFHYYDKDFNNEADTPDNFQSRRPNTSFCFLDIRSPGLGDTAMYLCATSRGTSGGTGELFFGEGSRLTVL.

For the CDR3, the DNA is TGTGCCAGCAGCTCGGGACAGGGGTCCTACGAGCAGTACTTC. Encoded protein: CASSSGQGSYEQYF. The rearrangement joins TRBV7-9 to TRBJ2-7; 10 bases fit TRBD1. Per the germline V gene, CDR1 is SEHNR and CDR2 is FQNEAQ (reference sequence). V lost 4 bases and J lost 1; bases outside the gene matches: 1. The length of the CDR3 is 14 residues.

CDR3 nucleotide sequence: TGTGCCAGCAGTCGCCTTGGACTAGCGACTAGCACAGATACGCAGTATTTT. This gives the protein CASSRLGLATSTDTQYF. The chain uses TRBV6-6 and TRBJ2-3; the match to TRBD2 covers 9 bases. Looked up from germline, CDR1 is MNHNY and CDR2 is SVGAGI (reference sequence). J lost 0 bases, V lost 5 bases, and 9 bases had no gene match. This CDR3 region has 17 residues.

The chain couples TRBV10-3 to TRBJ1-5, with 9 bases aligning to TRBD1. The CDR3 has 14 amino acids. The germline V gene has CDR1 ENHRY and CDR2 SYGVKD. The trim removed 4 bases at V and 6 bases at J, leaving 4 bases unmatched. CDR3 DNA: TGTGCCATCAGTGGGGACAGGGCGGGTCAGCCCCAGCATTTT. The encoded protein is CAISGDRAGQPQHF.

V and J are TRBV5-5 and TRBJ1-1, with D possibly TRBD1 on 5 matching bases. Trimming left V 0 bases short and J 8 bases short, with 20 bases between. The CDR3 spans 16 residues. Germline CDR1 is SGHKS and CDR2 is YYEKEE (reference sequence). Here the CDR3 DNA reads TGTGCCAGCAGCTTGGCCGTGTCGGGGGTTGGTCTCGAAGCTTTCTTT. As protein: CASSLAVSGVGLEAFF.

V usage is TRBV2 and J usage is TRBJ2-1; TRBD1 is a possible D gene (6 bases). Trimming removed 3 bases at V and 2 bases at J, with 11 bases between. In germline, CDR1 is SNHLY, CDR2 FYNNEI. This CDR3 region has 15 residues. The CDR3 here is CASSDQGRTYNEQFF. The CDR3 coding sequence is TGTGCCAGCAGTGACCAGGGGCGGACCTACAATGAGCAGTTCTTC.

The chain uses TRBV7-8 and TRBJ1-4, with 10 bases fitting TRBD1. The length of the CDR3 is 15 residues. Germline values: CDR1 SGHVS, CDR2 FQNEAQ. V lost 4 bases and J lost 7; bases outside the gene matches: 6. CDR3 in DNA: TGTGCCAGCAGCTCAGACCGGGACAGGGGTGAAAAACTGTTTTTT. Its translation: CASSSDRDRGEKLFF.

The CDR3 nucleotides read TGTGCCAGCGACCTCGGCGGGGGAAAGGAGACCCAGTACTTC. Protein product: CASDLGGGKETQYF. The V gene is TRBV19, the J gene TRBJ2-5, with 7 bases matching TRBD2. CDR1 LNHDA and CDR2 SQIVND come from the germline V gene (reference sequence). J lost 5 bases, V lost 9 bases, and 12 bases had no gene match. The CDR3 runs 14 residues.

This clone was counted a few times. V gene TRBV7-8 combines with J gene TRBJ2-7, with TRBD2 identical over 8 bases. Losses at the gene ends were 0 bases for V and 1 base for J; bases not matched to a gene: 5. The V gene's germline CDR1 is SGHVS and CDR2 FQNEAQ. CDR3 size: 16 residues. CDR3 amino acids: CASSLAPGGGSYEQYF. CDR3 coding DNA: TGTGCCAGCAGCTTAGCTCCGGGAGGGGGTTCCTACGAGCAGTACTTC.

The chain is built from TRBV7-9 and TRBJ2-3; no firm D call. The CDR3 length is 12 residues. Between the trimmed V and J ends, which lost 1 base and 10 bases, there was a span of 9 bases. In germline, CDR1 is SEHNR, CDR2 FQNEAQ (reference sequence). DNA for the CDR3: TGTGCCAGCAGCTTAGATCGTATCTCGCAGTATTTT. Translation gives CASSLDRISQYF. The variable domain in full, with the rest retrieved from reference TRBV7-9 and TRBJ2-3, is DTGVSQNPRHKITKRGQNVTFRCDPISEHNRLYWYRQTLGQGPEFLTYFQNEAQLEKSRLLSDRFSAERPKGSFSTLEIQRTEQGDSAMYLCASSLDRISQYFGPGTRLTVL.

The chain has TRBV5-4 and TRBJ2-2, with D uncertain. This CDR3 comprises 17 residues. The V and J ends lost 3 bases and 1 base respectively, with 16 bases between them. The germline gives CDR1 SGHNT, CDR2 YYREEE (reference sequence). CDR3 in DNA: TGTGCCAGCAGCTCCCGCTCGGGTACTATGAACACCGGGGAGCTGTTTTTT. This sequence encodes CASSSRSGTMNTGELFF.

The J gene is TRBJ2-7, the V gene TRBV5-5; 8 nucleotides agree with TRBD1. The germline V gene encodes CDR1 SGHKS and CDR2 YYEKEE (reference sequence). J was trimmed by 7 bases and V by 6 bases; bases with no gene match: 9. The CDR3 extends over 13 amino acids. The CDR3, as DNA: TGTGCCAGCAAGGCAGGGGGCGCCGAGGAGCAGTACTTC. Translation: CASKAGGAEEQYF.

The genes are TRBV14 and TRBJ2-3, with D hard to call. This CDR3 is built from 15 residues. V gave up 5 bases and J gave up 3 bases, with 15 bases separating them. CDR1 is SGHDN and CDR2 is FVKESK in the germline V gene. CDR3 sequence reads: CASSDLGDLTDTQYF. CDR3 nucleotide sequence: TGTGCCAGCAGCGACTTAGGAGACCTTACAGATACGCAGTATTTT.

Concerning this clone: Relative to the germline gene, one junction end is altered; a read error may explain this. The chain has TRBV11-2 and TRBJ2-1, with a weak D call TRBD2 (6 bases). Germline V gene sequence: CDR1 SGHAT, CDR2 FQNNGV. The CDR3 totals 14 residues. CDR3 loop: CASSQPREYSEQFF. The DNA of the CDR3 is TGTGCCAGCAGCCAACCACGGGAGTACAGTGAGCAGTTCTTC.

The rearrangement uses TRBV30 and TRBJ2-2; the match to TRBD1 covers 7 bases. Germline V gives CDR1 GTSNPN, CDR2 SVGIG (reference sequence). CDR3 length equals 14 residues. The V segment lost 5 bases and the J segment 3 bases; nucleotides outside the gene matches: 6. CDR3 residues: CAWAGGWDTGELFF. The CDR3 DNA follows: TGTGCCTGGGCAGGGGGATGGGACACCGGGGAGCTGTTTTTT.

The CDR3 DNA sequence: TGCGCCAGCAGCCAAGGGGACAGCAGGACTCATGGCTACACCTTC. The encoded protein is CASSQGDSRTHGYTF. This chain joins TRBV4-3 and TRBJ1-2; TRBD1 aligns across 7 bases. The CDR3 sequence is 15 residues long. V trimming: 1 base; J trimming: 6 bases; junction bases outside the gene matches: 8. CDR1 and CDR2 from the germline V gene are LGHNA and YSLEER.

The rearrangement joins TRBV6-1 to TRBJ2-7; 7 nucleotides agree with TRBD1. The V gene's germline CDR1 is MNHNS and CDR2 SASEGT. The V gene end was trimmed by 2 bases and the J gene end by 5 bases; junction bases not matched to a gene: 18. The CDR3 sequence is 18 residues long. The DNA of the CDR3 is TGTGCCAGCAGTGAAAGATCACCCGAACAGGGGTATTTGAACGAGCAGTACTTC. It translates to CASSERSPEQGYLNEQYF.

This chain joins TRBV5-1 and TRBJ2-1; 14 bases fit TRBD2. The V gene's germline CDR1 is SGHRS and CDR2 YFSETQ. The CDR3 covers 16 residues. Trimming cost V 4 bases and J 7 bases; bases outside gene matches: 7. CDR3 DNA sequence: TGCGCCAGCAGCCTCGGGACTAGCGGGAGTCTTAATGAGCAGTTCTTC. This encodes CASSLGTSGSLNEQFF. Full variable domain (outside the CDR3, taken from reference TRBV5-1 and TRBJ2-1): KAGVTQTPRYLIKTRGQQVTLSCSPISGHRSVSWYQQTPGQGLQFLFEYFSETQRNKGNFPGRFSGRQFSNSRSEMNVSTLELGDSALYLCASSLGTSGSLNEQFFGPGTRLTVL.

The rearrangement uses TRBV11-3 and TRBJ2-1, with D perhaps matching TRBD2 (5 bases). Germline values: CDR1 SGHNT, CDR2 YENEEA. V shed 8 bases and J shed 0 bases, with 14 bases lying between them. This CDR3 is built from 15 residues. DNA of the CDR3: TGTGCCAGCTCCAGAGGGCGAAGCTCCTACAATGAGCAGTTCTTC. It codes for CASSRGRSSYNEQFF.

J is TRBJ2-5 and V is TRBV14, with TRBD2 as a possible D gene (6 bases). The germline V gene encodes CDR1 SGHDN and CDR2 FVKESK. This CDR3 has 14 amino acids. V lost 7 bases, J lost 2 bases, and 14 bases lay in between. The CDR3, as DNA: TGTGCCAGCAAGACTAGTTCAACACAAGAGACCCAGTACTTC. It yields the protein CASKTSSTQETQYF.

The CDR3 here is CASSGQGLLNTEAFF. The CDR3 nucleotides read TGTGCCAGCAGTGGTCAGGGCCTGCTGAACACTGAAGCTTTCTTT. V and J are TRBV2 and TRBJ1-1; D might be TRBD1 (5 bases). Germline lookup yields CDR1 SNHLY and CDR2 FYNNEI. The CDR3 covers 15 residues. V lost 4 bases to trimming and J lost 0 bases, with 12 bases between them.

Note on this clone: The junction departs from the called germline gene at one end, perhaps through a read error. V usage is TRBV7-9 and J usage is TRBJ2-4, with D possibly being TRBD2 (5 bases). The CDR3 spans 15 residues. Germline V gene lookup returns CDR1 SEHNR and CDR2 FQNEAQ (reference sequence). The DNA for the CDR3 is TGTGCCAGCAGCCTCGAGGAATTTCGAGGGTCACGCCTAGGCTTC. This encodes CASSLEEFRGSRLGF.

V usage is TRBV18 and J usage is TRBJ1-1; D might be TRBD1 (6 bases). V dropped 2 bases and J dropped 3 bases, with 7 bases sitting between them. The CDR3 is made up of 13 amino acids. CDR1 is KGHSH and CDR2 is LQKENI in the germline V gene. CDR3 protein: CASSPYRDTEAFF. CDR3 coding DNA: TGTGCCAGCTCACCATACAGGGACACTGAAGCTTTCTTT.

The V call is TRBV3-1 (or the pseudogene TRBV3-2), the J call TRBJ2-5; TRBD2 matches at 12 bases. The CDR3 totals 17 residues. Germline values: CDR1 LGHDT, CDR2 YNNKEL (reference sequence). Losses at the gene ends were 6 bases for V and 5 bases for J; bases not matched to a gene: 13. The CDR3 DNA is TGTGCCAGCAGTCGAAGGGCGCTAGCGGGAGGGCCTGAGACCCAGTACTTC. Protein: CASSRRALAGGPETQYF.

This rearrangement joins TRBV7-2 to TRBJ1-5; TRBD1 is a possible D gene (5 bases). The CDR3 has 13 amino acids. V lost 7 bases, J lost 9 bases, and 16 bases lay in between. Looked up from germline, CDR1 is SGHTA and CDR2 is FQGNSA. For the CDR3, the DNA is TGTGCCAGCATTCTTAGCTCCCAGGGGCCCCAGCATTTT. Residues: CASILSSQGPQHF.

This sequence joins TRBV5-1 and TRBJ1-2, with 7 bases lining up with TRBD1. J lost 0 bases, V lost 4 bases, and 6 bases had no gene match. The CDR3 totals 15 residues. Per the germline V gene, CDR1 is SGHRS and CDR2 is YFSETQ. The CDR3 DNA sequence: TGCGCCAGCAGCCGGGAGGGACAGACTAACTATGGCTACACCTTC. It translates to CASSREGQTNYGYTF.

The gene calls are TRBV14 and TRBJ2-5, with a possible D match to TRBD2 (6 bases). Germline values: CDR1 SGHDN, CDR2 FVKESK. The CDR3 runs 13 residues. Between the trimmed V and J ends, which lost 5 bases and 5 bases, there was a span of 12 bases. The CDR3 here is CASSGEVRETQYF. The CDR3 nucleotides read TGTGCCAGCAGCGGGGAGGTTAGGGAGACCCAGTACTTC.

This clone was seen only a few times. The rearrangement uses TRBV6-1 and TRBJ1-3; D remains ambiguous. The germline gives CDR1 MNHNS, CDR2 SASEGT. V lost 1 base, J lost 0 bases, and 7 bases lay in between. CDR3 length: 15 amino acids. CDR3 region: CASSEGVYSGNTIYF. In DNA form, the CDR3 reads TGTGCCAGCAGTGAAGGAGTTTACTCTGGAAACACCATATATTTT.

This sequence joins TRBV30 and TRBJ2-1, with D tentatively TRBD2 (5 bases). Germline V gene data show CDR1 as GTSNPN and CDR2 as SVGIG (reference sequence). With 4 bases removed from V and 4 bases from J, the gap between germline ends came to 11 bases. The CDR3 is made up of 13 amino acids. Here the CDR3 DNA reads TGTGCCTGGACCGTTAGCGCGTACAATGAGCAGTTCTTC. Translation: CAWTVSAYNEQFF.

The chain has TRBV11-3 and TRBJ2-1, with D perhaps TRBD2 (6 bases). V was pared by 5 bases and J by 1 base, with 9 bases between. This CDR3 region has 14 residues. In germline, CDR1 is SGHNT, CDR2 YENEEA. The CDR3 sequence: CASSLGGSYNEQFF. CDR3 coding DNA: TGTGCCAGCAGCCTCGGGGGATCCTACAATGAGCAGTTCTTC.

The V and J genes are TRBV7-9 and TRBJ2-2; D may be TRBD1 (7 bases). The CDR3 totals 14 residues. Germline CDR1 SEHNR, CDR2 FQNEAQ (reference sequence). Trimming stripped 6 bases from V and 6 bases from J, with 14 bases between. Written as DNA, the CDR3 is TGTGCCAGCAGACCAGGGGGGAGCCCCGGGGAGCTGTTTTTT. It encodes CASRPGGSPGELFF.